This record covers a single T cell receptor beta chain. Its antigen is currently unknown. This sample was taken from a study of T-cell memory formation after mild COVID-19. Study-wide findings and caveats: CM and EM subsets held most contracting CD4+ clones; EMRA held CD8+ ones. The pre-infection memory compartment contained some responding clones, suggesting cross-reactive memory joined.

The authors produced TCR alpha and TCR beta cDNA libraries with sample barcodes and UMIs by 5'RACE using constant-segment primers. MiXCR, run by TCRdb on the 5' RACE reads, gives a single entry per CDR3 protein. Of hundreds of thousands of distinct CDR3 sequences in the sample, roughly 25% were seen once. The clonotype was recovered from an adult woman who had mild COVID-19 (a few samples of this study predate the infection). Cell type and time point are not known. Sequencing was carried out using PBMCs or a T cell subset sorted from them (not recorded which).

This CDR3 reads CSARQREGLSYEQYF. For the CDR3, the DNA is TGCAGTGCTAGGCAGCGGGAGGGCCTGAGCTACGAGCAGTACTTC. V usage is TRBV20-1 and J usage is TRBJ2-7, with 10 bases aligning to TRBD2. Germline CDR1 DFQATT, CDR2 SNEGSKA (reference sequence). V shed 3 bases and J 3 bases; nucleotides not matched to a gene: 8. The CDR3 length is 15 residues.